Described below is a single T cell receptor (beta chain) sequence and its context. A read error may be the cause here, since a much bigger clone is one base away. The data stem from a study of human T cells and chemical hapten exposure. Unique molecular identifiers were attached to individual cDNA molecules within the library. One entry per CDR3 protein, called by TCRdb with MiXCR from the RACE reads. The sample shows 350,000 to 450,000 distinct CDR3 sequences, around 5.5% of them seen only once. Time point denoted: pre-sensitization, week 0. Specified treatment: therapeutic diphenylcyclopropenone sensitization with weekly scalp DPC. The input for sequencing was whole blood, taken in connection with sensitization to the hapten diphenylcyclopropenone (DPC). This TCR derives from a woman between 45 and 60 years old with alopecia areata. Some clones in this sample may be carry-over from other donors' samples.

The CDR3 DNA reads TGTGCCAGCGGTTCCGGGGAAAAACTGTTTTTT. Its protein is CASGSGEKLFF. The chain employs TRBV6-6 and TRBJ1-4; D gene unclear. Germline assignment: CDR1 MNHNY and CDR2 SVGAGI (reference sequence). Trimming removed 8 bases at V and 8 bases at J, with 9 bases between. This CDR3 has 11 residues.